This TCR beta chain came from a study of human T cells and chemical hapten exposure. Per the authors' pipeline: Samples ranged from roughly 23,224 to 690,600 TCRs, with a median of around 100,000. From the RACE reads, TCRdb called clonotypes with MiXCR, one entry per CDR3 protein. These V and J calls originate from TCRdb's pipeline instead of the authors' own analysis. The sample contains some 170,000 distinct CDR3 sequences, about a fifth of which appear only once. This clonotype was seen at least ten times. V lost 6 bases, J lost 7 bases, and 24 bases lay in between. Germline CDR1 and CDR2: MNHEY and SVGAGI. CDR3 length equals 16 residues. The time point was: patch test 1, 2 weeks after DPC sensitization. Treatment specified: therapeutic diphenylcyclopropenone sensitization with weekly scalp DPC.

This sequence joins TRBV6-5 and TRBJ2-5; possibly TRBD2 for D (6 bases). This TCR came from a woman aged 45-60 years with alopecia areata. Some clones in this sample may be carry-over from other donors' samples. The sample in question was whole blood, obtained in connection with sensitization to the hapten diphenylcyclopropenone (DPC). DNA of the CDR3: TGTGCCAGCAGCCAACTGGAGACGGACCTGGGGGGGACCCAGTACTTC. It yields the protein CASSQLETDLGGTQYF.